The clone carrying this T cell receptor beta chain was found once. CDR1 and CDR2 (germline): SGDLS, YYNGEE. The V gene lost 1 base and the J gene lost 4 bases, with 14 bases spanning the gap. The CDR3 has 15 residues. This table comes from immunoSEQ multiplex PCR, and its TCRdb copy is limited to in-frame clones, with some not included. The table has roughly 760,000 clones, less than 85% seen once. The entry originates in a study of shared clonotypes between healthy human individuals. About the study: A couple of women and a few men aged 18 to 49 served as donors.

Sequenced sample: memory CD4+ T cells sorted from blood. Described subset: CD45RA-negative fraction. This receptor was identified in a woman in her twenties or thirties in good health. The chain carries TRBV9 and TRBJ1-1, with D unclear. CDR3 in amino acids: CASSVIERPPTEAFF. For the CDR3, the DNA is TGTGCCAGCAGCGTAATCGAAAGGCCCCCCACTGAAGCTTTCTTT.